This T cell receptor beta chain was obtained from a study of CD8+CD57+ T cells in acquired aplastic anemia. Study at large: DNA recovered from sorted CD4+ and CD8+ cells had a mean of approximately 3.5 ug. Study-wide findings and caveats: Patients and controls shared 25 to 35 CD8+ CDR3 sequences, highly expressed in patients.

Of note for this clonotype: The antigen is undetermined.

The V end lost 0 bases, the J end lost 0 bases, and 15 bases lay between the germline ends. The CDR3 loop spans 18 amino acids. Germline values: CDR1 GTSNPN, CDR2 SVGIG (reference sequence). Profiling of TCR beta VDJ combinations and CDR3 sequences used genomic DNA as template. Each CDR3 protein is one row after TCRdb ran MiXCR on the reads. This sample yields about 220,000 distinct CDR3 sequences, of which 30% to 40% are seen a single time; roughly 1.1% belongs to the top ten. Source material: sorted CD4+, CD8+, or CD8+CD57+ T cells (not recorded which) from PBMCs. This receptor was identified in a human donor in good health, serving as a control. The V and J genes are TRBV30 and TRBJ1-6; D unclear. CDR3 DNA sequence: TGTGCCTGGAGTGTATCAGTGCTCTGGGACTCCTATAATTCACCCCTCCACTTT. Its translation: CAWSVSVLWDSYNSPLHF.